This TCR beta chain was recorded in a study of control samples from healthy donors and cancer patients (dated by TCRdb to 2020 to 2022). Preparation of the library involved the immunoSEQ multiplex PCR assay. TCRdb carries this immuneACCESS record with in-frame sequences only. Its versions omit some clonotypes, under half of them owing to an unresolved V gene in the studies checked, with the rest unexplained. A total of approximately 130,000 clones appear in this sample, about 89% of them only once. Around 3% of the sample belongs to the ten largest clones. The CDR3, cysteine through phenylalanine, is 15 amino acids long. Only CDR3 DNA is held: 45 bases, read in frame from base 1. For CDR1 and CDR2, the germline V gene lists MDHEN and SYDVKM. Relative to germline, V is 7 bases shorter and J is 0 bases shorter, with 13 bases between their ends. In regard to this clone: Its antigen remains unidentified. No base quality values were provided; no much bigger clone lies one nucleotide off.

The specimen sequenced was blood. The origin of this receptor is a man in his sixties in good health. The chain is made from TRBV28 and TRBJ1-5, with TRBD1 perhaps the D gene, on 6 matching bases. The nucleotide sequence is given as TGTGCCAGCAAAGCCGGGACAACTAGCAATCAGCCCCAGCATTTT. This is translated as CASKAGTTSNQPQHF.